These T cell receptor beta chains were read from a single sample in a study of T cell responses to AZD1222 COVID-19 vaccine. Profiled with immunoSEQ multiplex PCR; TCRdb holds only in-frame clones, not every one. In the table there are approximately 110,000 clones, just under 90% of which are singletons. Sequencing was performed on peripheral blood, taken on day 0 of AZD1222 vaccination. These receptors came from an adult in good health. Each CDR3 is given with its conserved first and last residue. The D gene is left open where the match is weak. Where a row states a size, it is once, few, many or the class of an expanded clone; other rows omit it.

TRBV24-1	NA	TRBJ2-3	NA	TGTGCCACCAGTGCCCCCCACGGGGCCACCAAAAGCACAGATACGCAGTATTTT	CATSAPHGATKSTDTQYF
TRBV5-6	NA	TRBJ1-5	NA	TGTGCCAGCAGCTTGCGTCTCTATGGTCAGCCCCAGCATTTT	CASSLRLYGQPQHF
TRBV3-1/TRBV3-2	NA	TRBJ2-3	NA	TGTGCCAGCAGCCCCACCGTGTGGGGGGCCCACACAGATACGCAGTATTTT	CASSPTVWGAHTDTQYF
TRBV5-4	NA	TRBJ2-3	NA	TGTGCCAGCAGCCACCCCACTCGCACAGATACGCAGTATTTT	CASSHPTRTDTQYF
TRBV11-2	NA	TRBJ1-6	TRBD1	TGTGCCAGCAGCTCCGGGACAGGGCCTTTCAGACCCCTCCACTTT	CASSSGTGPFRPLHF
TRBV4-2	NA	TRBJ2-5	TRBD2	TGTGCCAGCAGCCCCTCTTCGGGAGGTCCAGAGACCCAGTACTTC	CASSPSSGGPETQYF
TRBV14	once	TRBJ1-1	NA	TGTGCCAGCAGAGCAGCCTTCTTGATACCGGAGACTGACTTGAACACTGAAGCTTTCTTT	CASRAAFLIPETDLNTEAFF
TRBV15	NA	TRBJ1-3	NA	TGTGCCACCAGCAGCAGGGACAATGGAAACACCATATATTTT	CATSSRDNGNTIYF
TRBV5-1	NA	TRBJ1-1	NA	TGCGCCAGCAGCCAATCGTCGACAGGATTGGGTGAAGCTTTCTTT	CASSQSSTGLGEAFF
TRBV7-9	NA	TRBJ2-3	NA	TGTGCCAGCAGCTTATCGGTCGCGGGCACAGATACGCAGTATTTT	CASSLSVAGTDTQYF
TRBV9	NA	TRBJ1-1	NA	TGTGCCAGCAGCGTAGTCGGGGGAGGGAACACTGAAGCTTTCTTT	CASSVVGGGNTEAFF
TRBV15	NA	TRBJ2-7	TRBD2	TGTGCCACCAGCGGATTACTAGCGGGAGTCTACGAGCAGTACTTC	CATSGLLAGVYEQYF
TRBV5-5	few	TRBJ2-3	NA	TGTGCCAGCAGCGTCATAGGGGATACGCAGTATTTT	CASSVIGDTQYF
TRBV10-3	NA	TRBJ2-5	TRBD2	TGTGCCATCAGTGTTAACCCCGCTAGCGGGGGGCAGGAGACCCAGTACTTC	CAISVNPASGGQETQYF
TRBV9	NA	TRBJ2-2	NA	TGTGCCAGCAGCGTAAACTTGGGCGGGGAGCTGTTTTTT	CASSVNLGGELFF
TRBV12-3/TRBV12-4	NA	TRBJ1-1	NA	TGTGCCAGCAGTTTAGTCCGGATTGTTTCGTTGTTCTTT	CASSLVRIVSLFF